The 27 T cell receptor beta chains below were found in one sample sequenced in a study of blood T cell repertoires in COVID-19. Assay: immunoSEQ multiplex PCR; the TCRdb copy retains only in-frame clones and omits some. The sample records around 160,000 clones, roughly 90% being singletons. What was sequenced was PBMCs or T cells enriched from blood (not recorded which). The receptor source for this set is a woman aged 30 to 39 with acute COVID-19.

V usage is TRBV10-3 and J usage is TRBJ2-7; the D gene is possibly TRBD2 (5 bases). The CDR3 runs 14 residues. Germline V gene lookup returns CDR1 ENHRY and CDR2 SYGVKD. V lost 10 bases and J lost 2, with 18 bases in between. The CDR3 coding sequence is TGTGCCACGAGCCCAGCGGAGCGCCCCTACGAGCAGTACTTC. Translation: CATSPAERPYEQYF.

This clone was picked up a small number of times. J is TRBJ2-7 and V is TRBV28; 8 positions match TRBD2. The germline gives CDR1 MDHEN, CDR2 SYDVKM. This CDR3 has 15 residues. J lost 7 bases, V lost 6 bases, and 14 bases had no gene match. This CDR3 is CASRRTGTRQWEQYF. CDR3 in DNA: TGTGCCAGCAGGCGAACCGGGACTAGGCAGTGGGAGCAGTACTTC.

V and J are TRBV3-1 (or the pseudogene TRBV3-2) and TRBJ2-6; perhaps TRBD2 as D (6 bases). This CDR3 has 15 amino acids. V was trimmed by 4 bases and J by 4 bases, leaving 11 bases between them. Germline V gives CDR1 LGHDT, CDR2 YNNKEL (reference sequence). The CDR3 is CASSPHLAGANVLTF. The CDR3 nucleotides read TGTGCCAGCAGCCCCCATCTAGCGGGGGCCAACGTCCTGACTTTC.

CDR3 nucleotides: TGTGCCAGCAGTTTGGCAGGGGGCCGGGAGACCCAGTACTTC. Protein: CASSLAGGRETQYF. The gene calls are TRBV28 and TRBJ2-5, with TRBD1 matching 8 bases. Germline V gene lookup returns CDR1 MDHEN and CDR2 SYDVKM. Unmatched junction bases numbered 5, after V lost 3 bases and J lost 5 bases. This CDR3 has 14 amino acids.

The chain couples TRBV7-9 to TRBJ1-2; 7 nucleotides agree with TRBD1. This CDR3 comprises 12 residues. V was clipped by 8 bases and J by 8 bases; unmatched bases: 8. Germline-derived CDR1 and CDR2 are SEHNR and FQNEAQ (reference sequence). CDR3 region: CASGDSFLGYTF. Written as DNA, the CDR3 is TGTGCCAGCGGGGACAGCTTTTTGGGCTACACCTTC.

V and J are TRBV6-2 or TRBV6-3 and TRBJ2-1, with TRBD2 as a possible D gene (6 bases). CDR1 is MNHEY and CDR2 is SVGEGT in the germline V gene. The CDR3 has 16 residues. V was pared by 1 base and J by 3 bases, with 13 bases between. CDR3 nucleotides: TGTGCCAGCAGTTACTATAGCGGAGCCAACTACAATGAGCAGTTCTTC. Residues: CASSYYSGANYNEQFF.

The chain joins TRBV30 to TRBJ2-1; perhaps TRBD2 as D (7 bases). Trimming shortened V by 5 bases and J by 7 bases, and 18 bases separated the two germline ends. Per germline, CDR1 GTSNPN and CDR2 SVGIG (reference sequence). There are 14 residues in the CDR3. CDR3 nucleotide sequence: TGTGCCTGGGGGGGGGCAGGGTTGACGAATGAGCAGTTCTTC. Protein sequence: CAWGGAGLTNEQFF.

The genes are TRBV3-1 (or the pseudogene TRBV3-2) and TRBJ2-5; 7 bases map to TRBD1. The CDR3 runs 14 residues. CDR1 LGHDT and CDR2 YNNKEL come from the germline V gene (reference sequence). V was clipped by 4 bases and J by 3 bases; unmatched bases: 5. CDR3 loop: CASSPAGGEETQYF. DNA for the CDR3: TGTGCCAGCAGCCCAGCAGGGGGAGAAGAGACCCAGTACTTC.

In DNA, the CDR3 is TGTGCCATCACAATGACAGGGTTGAGCGGGGAGCTGTTTTTT. Translation: CAITMTGLSGELFF. The V and J genes are TRBV28 and TRBJ2-2; 7 nucleotides align to TRBD1. V was clipped by 10 bases and J by 7 bases; unmatched bases: 12. There are 14 residues in the CDR3. Germline V gene data show CDR1 as MDHEN and CDR2 as SYDVKM.

This clone has a single count. The J gene is TRBJ2-7, the V gene TRBV30; TRBD1 matches at 8 bases. Germline CDR1 is GTSNPN and CDR2 is SVGIG (reference sequence). The length of the CDR3 is 13 residues. V was clipped by 5 bases and J by 5 bases; unmatched bases: 8. The DNA for the CDR3 is TGTGCCTGGGGGGGGCAGGGGGCCCACGAGCAGTACTTC. This gives the protein CAWGGQGAHEQYF.

This rearrangement joins TRBV18 to TRBJ1-6; tentatively, D is TRBD1 (5 bases). CDR1 KGHSH and CDR2 LQKENI come from the germline V gene. The V end lost 1 base, the J end lost 14 bases, and 24 bases lay between the germline ends. The CDR3 runs to 17 residues. The CDR3 sequence: CASSPRTIGTARWSLHF. DNA for the CDR3: TGTGCCAGCTCACCACGGACTATTGGGACGGCCCGTTGGTCCCTCCACTTT.

The CDR3 sequence: CASSPPSSGSSYEQYF. The CDR3 DNA is TGTGCCAGCTCACCACCGTCCAGCGGGTCCTCCTACGAGCAGTACTTC. The V call is TRBV18, the J call TRBJ2-7; tentatively, D is TRBD2 (6 bases). V gave up 0 bases and J gave up 0 bases, with 12 bases separating them. This CDR3 spans 16 amino acids. From germline, CDR1 is KGHSH and CDR2 LQKENI.

This chain connects TRBV30 to TRBJ2-3; TRBD2 aligns across 8 bases. The CDR3 has 22 residues. Germline V gene data show CDR1 as GTSNPN and CDR2 as SVGIG (reference sequence). J lost 2 bases, V lost 0 bases, and 25 bases had no gene match. CDR3 sequence: CAWSVLVPQRWSGRLVTDTQYF. In DNA form, the CDR3 reads TGTGCCTGGAGTGTACTCGTACCACAGCGATGGAGCGGGAGATTGGTCACAGATACGCAGTATTTT.

The chain links TRBV5-6 to TRBJ1-1, with D tentatively TRBD1 (5 bases). The CDR3 extends over 15 amino acids. The V end was cut by 0 bases, the J end by 1 base, with 10 bases between. The germline CDR1 and CDR2 sequences are SGHDT and YYEEEE. DNA for the CDR3: TGTGCCAGCAGCTTGGAATACGGGGGGAACACTGAAGCTTTCTTT. The encoded protein is CASSLEYGGNTEAFF.

This chain links TRBV6-5 with TRBJ2-7; 7 nucleotides match TRBD1. The V and J ends lost 6 bases and 1 base, in that order; junction bases with no gene match: 3. Germline CDR1 MNHEY, CDR2 SVGAGI. This CDR3 comprises 13 residues. The CDR3 DNA sequence: TGTGCCAGCAGACCGGGACAGTCCTACGAGCAGTACTTC. Protein sequence: CASRPGQSYEQYF.

V usage is TRBV6-5 and J usage is TRBJ2-7, with 12 nucleotides matching TRBD2. Germline trimming cut 5 bases from V and 4 bases from J; bases unmatched to any gene: 6. The CDR3 has 15 residues. Germline assignment: CDR1 MNHEY and CDR2 SVGAGI. The CDR3 bases are TGTGCCAGCAGTCGCCTGACTAGCGGGAGTTACGAGCAGTACTTC. Protein product: CASSRLTSGSYEQYF.

This chain connects TRBV3-1 (or the pseudogene TRBV3-2) to TRBJ1-2; D is possibly TRBD1 (5 bases). The CDR3 has 13 amino acids. The V and J ends lost 4 bases and 6 bases respectively, with 12 bases between them. Germline-derived CDR1 and CDR2 are LGHDT and YNNKEL (reference sequence). CDR3 loop: CASSPWGGDGYTF. The CDR3 DNA follows: TGTGCCAGCAGCCCCTGGGGCGGGGATGGCTACACCTTC.

The table lists this clone with a count of one. The V call is TRBV2, the J call TRBJ2-3, with 9 bases that match TRBD2. Germline values: CDR1 SNHLY, CDR2 FYNNEI. This CDR3 is 14 amino acids long. The ends lost 7 bases at V and 3 bases at J; junction bases unmatched: 5. The DNA of the CDR3 is TGTGCCAGCAAACTAGCGGGTGAGACAGATACGCAGTATTTT. This gives the protein CASKLAGETDTQYF.

CDR3 loop: CASSPLIGVSLSNEQFF. The CDR3 coding sequence is TGTGCCAGCAGCCCCCTCATCGGGGTCTCCCTTTCGAATGAGCAGTTCTTC. This chain links TRBV3-1 (or the pseudogene TRBV3-2) with TRBJ2-1; D is perhaps TRBD2 (5 bases). The CDR3 is made up of 17 amino acids. V lost 4 bases, J lost 7 bases, and 23 bases lay in between. Germline values: CDR1 LGHDT, CDR2 YNNKEL (reference sequence).

This clone was observed once. The chain combines TRBV6-4 with TRBJ1-2; D remains ambiguous. There are 13 residues in the CDR3. Trimming removed 2 bases at V and 4 bases at J, with 8 bases between. Per germline, CDR1 MRHNA and CDR2 SNTAGT. CDR3 nucleotide sequence: TGTGCCAGCAGTGACCCGGGGAGCTATGGCTACACCTTC. Its protein product is CASSDPGSYGYTF.

The chain has TRBV19 and TRBJ2-3; 9 nucleotides align to TRBD1. The V segment lost 3 bases and the J segment 6 bases; nucleotides outside the gene matches: 4. Germline CDR1 reads LNHDA; CDR2 reads SQIVND (reference sequence). This CDR3 contains 14 residues. The chain's CDR3 is CASSMGQGPDTQYF. The CDR3 DNA sequence: TGTGCCAGTAGTATGGGACAGGGCCCGGATACGCAGTATTTT.

The CDR3 DNA follows: TGTGCCAGCAGTCCCGGACTAGCGAGAATAGAGCAGTTCTTC. The encoded protein is CASSPGLARIEQFF. The rearrangement links TRBV28 to TRBJ2-1; 9 bases line up with TRBD2. V lost 5 bases, J lost 10 bases, and 9 bases stayed unmatched. The CDR3 length is 14 residues. Germline V gene sequence: CDR1 MDHEN, CDR2 SYDVKM.

The chain employs TRBV5-4 and TRBJ2-7; 8 bases agree with TRBD2. V shed 4 bases, J shed 7 bases, and the junction held 10 bases outside the gene matches. This CDR3 spans 14 amino acids. Germline V gene data show CDR1 as SGHNT and CDR2 as YYREEE (reference sequence). CDR3 loop: CASSRRDRGGEQYF. In DNA, the CDR3 is TGTGCCAGCAGCAGGAGGGACCGGGGGGGGGAGCAGTACTTC.

The J gene is TRBJ2-7, the V gene TRBV15; D remains ambiguous. The germline V gene encodes CDR1 LNHNV and CDR2 YYDKDF (reference sequence). The CDR3 spans 12 residues. V lost 2 bases, J lost 5 bases, and 7 bases lay in between. CDR3 protein: CATSRYTDEQYF. The CDR3 DNA is TGTGCCACCAGCAGATATACAGACGAGCAGTACTTC.

The chain carries TRBV4-3 and TRBJ1-4, with TRBD1 matching 9 bases. Germline V gene data show CDR1 as LGHNA and CDR2 as YSLEER. Germline trimming cut 0 bases from V and 5 bases from J; bases unmatched to any gene: 10. The CDR3 spans 18 residues. The CDR3 DNA is TGCGCCAGCAGCCAAGATCTACCCGGGACAGGGAAGAATGAAAAACTGTTTTTT. Translated, it gives CASSQDLPGTGKNEKLFF.

The genes are TRBV9 and TRBJ2-2, with 10 nucleotides matching TRBD2. This CDR3 has 19 amino acids. CDR1 is SGDLS, CDR2 YYNGEE, per germline. Trimming cost V 4 bases and J 0 bases; bases outside gene matches: 12. In DNA, the CDR3 is TGTGCCAGCAGCAAGGGACTCGAAGCGGGAGGGCCGAACACCGGGGAGCTGTTTTTT. As protein: CASSKGLEAGGPNTGELFF. Full variable domain (rest looked up from reference TRBV9 and TRBJ2-2): DSGVTQTPKHLITATGQRVTLRCSPRSGDLSVYWYQQSLDQGLQFLIQYYNGEERAKGNILERFSAQQFPDLHSELNLSSLELGDSALYFCASSKGLEAGGPNTGELFFGEGSRLTVL.

CDR3 in amino acids: CASSVSVGIDTGELFF. In nucleotides, the CDR3 is TGTGCCAGCAGTGTTAGCGTTGGCATTGACACCGGGGAGCTGTTTTTT. The gene calls are TRBV6-4 and TRBJ2-2; tentative D call: TRBD2 (5 bases). Germline V gene lookup returns CDR1 MRHNA and CDR2 SNTAGT. CDR3 length equals 16 residues. Trimming stripped 4 bases from V and 3 bases from J, with 15 bases between.